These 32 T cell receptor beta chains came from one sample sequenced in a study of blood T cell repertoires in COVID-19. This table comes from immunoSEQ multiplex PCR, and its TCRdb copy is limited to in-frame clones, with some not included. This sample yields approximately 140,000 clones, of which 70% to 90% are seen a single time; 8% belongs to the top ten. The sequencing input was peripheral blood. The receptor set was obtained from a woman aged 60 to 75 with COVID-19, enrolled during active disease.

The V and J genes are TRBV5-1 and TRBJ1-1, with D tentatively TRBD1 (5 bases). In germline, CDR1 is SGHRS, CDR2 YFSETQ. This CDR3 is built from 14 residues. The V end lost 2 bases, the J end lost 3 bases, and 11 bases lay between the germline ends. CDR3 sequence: CASSFGGRYTEAFF. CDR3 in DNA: TGCGCCAGCAGCTTCGGGGGTAGGTACACTGAAGCTTTCTTT.

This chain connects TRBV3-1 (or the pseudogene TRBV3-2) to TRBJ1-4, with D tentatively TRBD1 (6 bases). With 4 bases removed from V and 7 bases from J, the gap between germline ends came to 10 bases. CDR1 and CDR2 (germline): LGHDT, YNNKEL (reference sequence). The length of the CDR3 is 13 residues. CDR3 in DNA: TGTGCCAGCAGCCCCAGGGGAGTTGAAAAACTGTTTTTT. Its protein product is CASSPRGVEKLFF.

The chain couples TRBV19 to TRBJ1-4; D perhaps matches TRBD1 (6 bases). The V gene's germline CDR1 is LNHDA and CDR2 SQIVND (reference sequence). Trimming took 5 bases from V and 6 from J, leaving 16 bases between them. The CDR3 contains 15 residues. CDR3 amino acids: CASSLQGAHYEKLFF. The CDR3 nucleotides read TGTGCCAGTAGTTTACAGGGTGCTCACTATGAAAAACTGTTTTTT.

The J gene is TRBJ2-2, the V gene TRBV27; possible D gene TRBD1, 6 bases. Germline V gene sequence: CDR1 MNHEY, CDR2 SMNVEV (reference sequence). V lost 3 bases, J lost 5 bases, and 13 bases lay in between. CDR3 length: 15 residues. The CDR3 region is CASSLGIQGTGELFF. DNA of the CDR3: TGTGCCAGCAGTTTGGGAATACAGGGAACCGGGGAGCTGTTTTTT.

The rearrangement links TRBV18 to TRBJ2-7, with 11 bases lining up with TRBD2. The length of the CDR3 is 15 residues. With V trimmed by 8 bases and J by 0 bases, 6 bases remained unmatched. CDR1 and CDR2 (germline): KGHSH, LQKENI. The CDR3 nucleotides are TGTGCCAGCAGAATACTAGCGGGGGCCTCCTACGAGCAGTACTTC. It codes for CASRILAGASYEQYF.

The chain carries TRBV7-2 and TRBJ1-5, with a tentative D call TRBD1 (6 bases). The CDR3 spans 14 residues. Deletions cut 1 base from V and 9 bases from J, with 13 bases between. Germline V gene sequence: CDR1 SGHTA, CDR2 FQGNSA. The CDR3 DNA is TGTGCCAGCAGCTTAGGGTCAGGGGATGGGCCCCAGCATTTT. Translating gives CASSLGSGDGPQHF.

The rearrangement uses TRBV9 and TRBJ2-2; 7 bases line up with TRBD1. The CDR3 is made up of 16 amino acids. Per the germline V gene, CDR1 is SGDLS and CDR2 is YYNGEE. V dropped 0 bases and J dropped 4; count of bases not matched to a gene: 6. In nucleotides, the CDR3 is TGTGCCAGCAGCGTAGGTGGGACAGACTTCACCGGGGAGCTGTTTTTT. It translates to CASSVGGTDFTGELFF.

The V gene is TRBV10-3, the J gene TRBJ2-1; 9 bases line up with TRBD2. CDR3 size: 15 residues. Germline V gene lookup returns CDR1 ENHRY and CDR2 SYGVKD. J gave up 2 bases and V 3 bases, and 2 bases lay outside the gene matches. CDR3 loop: CAISDPSGTYNEQFF. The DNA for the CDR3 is TGTGCCATCAGTGACCCTAGCGGGACCTACAATGAGCAGTTCTTC.

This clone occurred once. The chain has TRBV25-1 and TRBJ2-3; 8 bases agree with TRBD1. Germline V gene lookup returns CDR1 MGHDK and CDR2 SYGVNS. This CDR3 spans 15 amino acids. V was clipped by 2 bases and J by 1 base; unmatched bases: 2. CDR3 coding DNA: TGTGCCAGCAGTGAAGACAGGGGAGGCACAGATACGCAGTATTTT. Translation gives CASSEDRGGTDTQYF.

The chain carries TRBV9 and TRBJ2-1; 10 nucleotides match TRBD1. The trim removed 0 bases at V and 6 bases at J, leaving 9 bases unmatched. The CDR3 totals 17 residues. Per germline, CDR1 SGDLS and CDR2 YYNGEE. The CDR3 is CASSVATSGQGPNEQFF. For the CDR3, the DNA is TGTGCCAGCAGCGTAGCTACGTCGGGACAGGGGCCCAATGAGCAGTTCTTC.

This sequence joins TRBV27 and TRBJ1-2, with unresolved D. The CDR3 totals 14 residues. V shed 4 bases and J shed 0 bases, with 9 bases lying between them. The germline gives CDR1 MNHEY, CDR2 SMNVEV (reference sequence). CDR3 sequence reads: CASSSKSPNYGYTF. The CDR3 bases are TGTGCCAGCAGTTCGAAGAGCCCTAACTATGGCTACACCTTC.

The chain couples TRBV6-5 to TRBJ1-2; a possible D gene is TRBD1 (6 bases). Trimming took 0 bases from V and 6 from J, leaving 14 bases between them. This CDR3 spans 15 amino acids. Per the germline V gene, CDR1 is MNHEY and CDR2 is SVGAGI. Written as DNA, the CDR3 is TGTGCCAGCAGTTACTCAGCGGGGGCGCTTGATGGCTACACCTTC. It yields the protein CASSYSAGALDGYTF.

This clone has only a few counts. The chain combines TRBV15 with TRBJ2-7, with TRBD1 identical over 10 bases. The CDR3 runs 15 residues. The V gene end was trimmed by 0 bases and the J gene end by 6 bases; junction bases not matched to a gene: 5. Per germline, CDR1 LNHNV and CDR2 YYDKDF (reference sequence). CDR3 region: CATSRDTGTGAEQYF. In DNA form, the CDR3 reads TGTGCCACCAGCAGAGATACCGGGACAGGGGCCGAGCAGTACTTC.

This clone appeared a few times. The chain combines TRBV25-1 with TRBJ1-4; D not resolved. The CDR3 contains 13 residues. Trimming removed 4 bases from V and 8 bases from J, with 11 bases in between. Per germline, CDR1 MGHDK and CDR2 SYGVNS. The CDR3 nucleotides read TGTGCCAGCAGTGTCCGTCGCGGCGAAAAACTGTTTTTT. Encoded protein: CASSVRRGEKLFF.

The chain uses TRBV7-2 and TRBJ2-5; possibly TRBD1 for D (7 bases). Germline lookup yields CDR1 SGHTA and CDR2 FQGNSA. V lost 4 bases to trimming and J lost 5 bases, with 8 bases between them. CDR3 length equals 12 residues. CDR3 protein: CASSSGGETQYF. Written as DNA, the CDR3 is TGTGCCAGCAGCTCAGGGGGGGAGACCCAGTACTTC.

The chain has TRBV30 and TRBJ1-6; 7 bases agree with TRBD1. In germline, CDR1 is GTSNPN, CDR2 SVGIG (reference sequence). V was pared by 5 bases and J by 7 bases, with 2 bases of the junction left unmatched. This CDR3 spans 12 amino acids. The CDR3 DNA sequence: TGTGCCTGGGGGGACAGCAATTCACCCCTCCACTTT. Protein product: CAWGDSNSPLHF.

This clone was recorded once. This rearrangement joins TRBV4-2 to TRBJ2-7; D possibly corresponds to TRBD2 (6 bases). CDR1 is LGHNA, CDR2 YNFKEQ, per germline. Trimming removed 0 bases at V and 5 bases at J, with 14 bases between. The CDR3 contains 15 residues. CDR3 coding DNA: TGTGCCAGCAGCCAAGAGGGGGGAAAGTCGCACGAGCAGTACTTC. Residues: CASSQEGGKSHEQYF.

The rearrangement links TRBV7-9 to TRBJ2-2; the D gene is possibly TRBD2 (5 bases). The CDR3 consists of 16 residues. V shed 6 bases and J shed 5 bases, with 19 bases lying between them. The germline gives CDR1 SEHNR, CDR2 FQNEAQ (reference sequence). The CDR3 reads CASSISGNVGTGELFF. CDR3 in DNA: TGTGCCAGCAGTATCTCCGGGAACGTTGGGACCGGGGAGCTGTTTTTT.

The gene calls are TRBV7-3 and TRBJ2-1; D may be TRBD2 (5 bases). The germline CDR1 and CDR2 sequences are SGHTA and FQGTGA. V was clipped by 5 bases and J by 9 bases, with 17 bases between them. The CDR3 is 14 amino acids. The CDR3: CASSGSAGGSEQFF. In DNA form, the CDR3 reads TGTGCCAGCAGCGGCAGCGCAGGAGGCAGTGAGCAGTTCTTC. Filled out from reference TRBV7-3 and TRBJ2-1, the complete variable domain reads GAGVSQTPSNKVTEKGKYVELRCDPISGHTALYWYRQSLGQGPEFLIYFQGTGAADDSGLPNDRFFAVRPEGSVSTLKIQRTERGDSAVYLCASSGSAGGSEQFFGPGTRLTVL.

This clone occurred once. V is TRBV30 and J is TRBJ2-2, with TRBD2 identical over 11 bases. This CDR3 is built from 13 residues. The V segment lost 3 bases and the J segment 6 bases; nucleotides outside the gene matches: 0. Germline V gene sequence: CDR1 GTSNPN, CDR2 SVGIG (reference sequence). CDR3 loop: CAWRLAGAGELFF. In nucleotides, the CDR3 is TGTGCCTGGAGACTAGCGGGGGCCGGGGAGCTGTTTTTT. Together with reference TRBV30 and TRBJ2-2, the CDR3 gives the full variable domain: SQTIHQWPATLVQPVGSPLSLECTVEGTSNPNLYWYRQAAGRGLQLLFYSVGIGQISSEVPQNLSASRPQDRQFILSSKKLLLSDSGFYLCAWRLAGAGELFFGEGSRLTVL.

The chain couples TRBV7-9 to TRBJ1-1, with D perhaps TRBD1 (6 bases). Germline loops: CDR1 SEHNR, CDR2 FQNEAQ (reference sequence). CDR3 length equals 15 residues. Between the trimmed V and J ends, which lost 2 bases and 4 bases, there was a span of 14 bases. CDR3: CASSLTAGAATEAFF. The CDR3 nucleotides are TGTGCCAGCAGCTTAACGGCGGGGGCGGCCACTGAAGCTTTCTTT.

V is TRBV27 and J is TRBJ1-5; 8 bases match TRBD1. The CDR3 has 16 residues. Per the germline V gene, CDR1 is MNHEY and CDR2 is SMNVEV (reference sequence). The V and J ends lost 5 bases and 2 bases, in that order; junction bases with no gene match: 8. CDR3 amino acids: CASSPTGGPGNQPQHF. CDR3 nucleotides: TGTGCCAGCAGTCCCACAGGGGGTCCGGGCAATCAGCCCCAGCATTTT.

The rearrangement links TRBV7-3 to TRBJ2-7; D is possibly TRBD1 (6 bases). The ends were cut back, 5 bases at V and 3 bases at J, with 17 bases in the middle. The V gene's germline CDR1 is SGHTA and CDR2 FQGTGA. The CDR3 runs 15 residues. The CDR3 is CASSPGTQGGYEQYF. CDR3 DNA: TGTGCCAGCAGCCCTGGGACACAAGGAGGCTACGAGCAGTACTTC.

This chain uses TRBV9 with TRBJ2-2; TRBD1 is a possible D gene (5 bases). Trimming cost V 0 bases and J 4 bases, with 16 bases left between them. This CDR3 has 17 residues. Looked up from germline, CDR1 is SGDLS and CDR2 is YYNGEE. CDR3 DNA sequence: TGTGCCAGCAGCGTAGGTCGTCAGGGTGCTGGCACCGGGGAGCTGTTTTTT. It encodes CASSVGRQGAGTGELFF.

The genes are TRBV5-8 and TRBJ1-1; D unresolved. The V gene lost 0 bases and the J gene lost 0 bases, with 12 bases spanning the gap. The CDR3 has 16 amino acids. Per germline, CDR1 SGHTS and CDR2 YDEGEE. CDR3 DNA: TGTGCCAGCAGCTTGGGCCCGGAGAGAATGAACACTGAAGCTTTCTTT. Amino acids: CASSLGPERMNTEAFF.

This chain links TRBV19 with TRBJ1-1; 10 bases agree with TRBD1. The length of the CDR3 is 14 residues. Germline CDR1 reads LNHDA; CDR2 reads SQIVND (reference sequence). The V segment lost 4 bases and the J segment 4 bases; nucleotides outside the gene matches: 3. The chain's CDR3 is CASSTGQGFTEAFF. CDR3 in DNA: TGTGCCAGTAGTACGGGACAGGGGTTCACTGAAGCTTTCTTT.

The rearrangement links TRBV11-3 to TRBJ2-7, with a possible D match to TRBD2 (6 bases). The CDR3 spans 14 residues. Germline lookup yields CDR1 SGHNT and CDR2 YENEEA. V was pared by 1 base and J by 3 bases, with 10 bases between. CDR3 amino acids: CASSLAGELYEQYF. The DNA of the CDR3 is TGTGCCAGCAGCTTAGCGGGGGAGCTCTACGAGCAGTACTTC.

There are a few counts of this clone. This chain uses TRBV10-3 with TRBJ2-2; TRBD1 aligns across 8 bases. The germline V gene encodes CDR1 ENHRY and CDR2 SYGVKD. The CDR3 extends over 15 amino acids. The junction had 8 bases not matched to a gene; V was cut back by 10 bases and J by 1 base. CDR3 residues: CATTTGTGNTGELFF. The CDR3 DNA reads TGTGCCACCACAACCGGGACAGGGAACACCGGGGAGCTGTTTTTT.

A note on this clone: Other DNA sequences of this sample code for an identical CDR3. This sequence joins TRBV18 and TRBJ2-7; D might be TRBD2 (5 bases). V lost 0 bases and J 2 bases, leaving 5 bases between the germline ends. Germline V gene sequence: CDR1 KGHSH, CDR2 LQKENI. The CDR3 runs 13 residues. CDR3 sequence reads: CASSPPGTYEQYF. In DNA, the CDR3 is TGTGCCAGCTCACCACCCGGGACCTACGAGCAGTACTTC.

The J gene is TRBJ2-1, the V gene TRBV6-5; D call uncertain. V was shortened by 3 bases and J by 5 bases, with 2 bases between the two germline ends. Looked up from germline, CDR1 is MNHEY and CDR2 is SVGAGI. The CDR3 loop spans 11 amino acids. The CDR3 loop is CASSYNNEQFF. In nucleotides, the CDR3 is TGTGCCAGCAGTTATAACAATGAGCAGTTCTTC.

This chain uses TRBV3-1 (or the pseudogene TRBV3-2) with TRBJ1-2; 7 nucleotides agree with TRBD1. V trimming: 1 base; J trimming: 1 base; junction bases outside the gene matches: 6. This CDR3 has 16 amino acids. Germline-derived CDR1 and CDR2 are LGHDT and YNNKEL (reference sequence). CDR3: CASSQGVGTVNYGYTF. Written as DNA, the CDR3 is TGTGCCAGCAGCCAAGGGGTCGGGACAGTTAACTATGGCTACACCTTC.

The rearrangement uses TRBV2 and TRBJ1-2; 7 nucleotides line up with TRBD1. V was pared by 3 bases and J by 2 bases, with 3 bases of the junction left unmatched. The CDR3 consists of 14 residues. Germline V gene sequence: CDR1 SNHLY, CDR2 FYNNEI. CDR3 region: CASSDQGVNYGYTF. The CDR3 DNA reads TGTGCCAGCAGTGATCAGGGGGTAAACTATGGCTACACCTTC.